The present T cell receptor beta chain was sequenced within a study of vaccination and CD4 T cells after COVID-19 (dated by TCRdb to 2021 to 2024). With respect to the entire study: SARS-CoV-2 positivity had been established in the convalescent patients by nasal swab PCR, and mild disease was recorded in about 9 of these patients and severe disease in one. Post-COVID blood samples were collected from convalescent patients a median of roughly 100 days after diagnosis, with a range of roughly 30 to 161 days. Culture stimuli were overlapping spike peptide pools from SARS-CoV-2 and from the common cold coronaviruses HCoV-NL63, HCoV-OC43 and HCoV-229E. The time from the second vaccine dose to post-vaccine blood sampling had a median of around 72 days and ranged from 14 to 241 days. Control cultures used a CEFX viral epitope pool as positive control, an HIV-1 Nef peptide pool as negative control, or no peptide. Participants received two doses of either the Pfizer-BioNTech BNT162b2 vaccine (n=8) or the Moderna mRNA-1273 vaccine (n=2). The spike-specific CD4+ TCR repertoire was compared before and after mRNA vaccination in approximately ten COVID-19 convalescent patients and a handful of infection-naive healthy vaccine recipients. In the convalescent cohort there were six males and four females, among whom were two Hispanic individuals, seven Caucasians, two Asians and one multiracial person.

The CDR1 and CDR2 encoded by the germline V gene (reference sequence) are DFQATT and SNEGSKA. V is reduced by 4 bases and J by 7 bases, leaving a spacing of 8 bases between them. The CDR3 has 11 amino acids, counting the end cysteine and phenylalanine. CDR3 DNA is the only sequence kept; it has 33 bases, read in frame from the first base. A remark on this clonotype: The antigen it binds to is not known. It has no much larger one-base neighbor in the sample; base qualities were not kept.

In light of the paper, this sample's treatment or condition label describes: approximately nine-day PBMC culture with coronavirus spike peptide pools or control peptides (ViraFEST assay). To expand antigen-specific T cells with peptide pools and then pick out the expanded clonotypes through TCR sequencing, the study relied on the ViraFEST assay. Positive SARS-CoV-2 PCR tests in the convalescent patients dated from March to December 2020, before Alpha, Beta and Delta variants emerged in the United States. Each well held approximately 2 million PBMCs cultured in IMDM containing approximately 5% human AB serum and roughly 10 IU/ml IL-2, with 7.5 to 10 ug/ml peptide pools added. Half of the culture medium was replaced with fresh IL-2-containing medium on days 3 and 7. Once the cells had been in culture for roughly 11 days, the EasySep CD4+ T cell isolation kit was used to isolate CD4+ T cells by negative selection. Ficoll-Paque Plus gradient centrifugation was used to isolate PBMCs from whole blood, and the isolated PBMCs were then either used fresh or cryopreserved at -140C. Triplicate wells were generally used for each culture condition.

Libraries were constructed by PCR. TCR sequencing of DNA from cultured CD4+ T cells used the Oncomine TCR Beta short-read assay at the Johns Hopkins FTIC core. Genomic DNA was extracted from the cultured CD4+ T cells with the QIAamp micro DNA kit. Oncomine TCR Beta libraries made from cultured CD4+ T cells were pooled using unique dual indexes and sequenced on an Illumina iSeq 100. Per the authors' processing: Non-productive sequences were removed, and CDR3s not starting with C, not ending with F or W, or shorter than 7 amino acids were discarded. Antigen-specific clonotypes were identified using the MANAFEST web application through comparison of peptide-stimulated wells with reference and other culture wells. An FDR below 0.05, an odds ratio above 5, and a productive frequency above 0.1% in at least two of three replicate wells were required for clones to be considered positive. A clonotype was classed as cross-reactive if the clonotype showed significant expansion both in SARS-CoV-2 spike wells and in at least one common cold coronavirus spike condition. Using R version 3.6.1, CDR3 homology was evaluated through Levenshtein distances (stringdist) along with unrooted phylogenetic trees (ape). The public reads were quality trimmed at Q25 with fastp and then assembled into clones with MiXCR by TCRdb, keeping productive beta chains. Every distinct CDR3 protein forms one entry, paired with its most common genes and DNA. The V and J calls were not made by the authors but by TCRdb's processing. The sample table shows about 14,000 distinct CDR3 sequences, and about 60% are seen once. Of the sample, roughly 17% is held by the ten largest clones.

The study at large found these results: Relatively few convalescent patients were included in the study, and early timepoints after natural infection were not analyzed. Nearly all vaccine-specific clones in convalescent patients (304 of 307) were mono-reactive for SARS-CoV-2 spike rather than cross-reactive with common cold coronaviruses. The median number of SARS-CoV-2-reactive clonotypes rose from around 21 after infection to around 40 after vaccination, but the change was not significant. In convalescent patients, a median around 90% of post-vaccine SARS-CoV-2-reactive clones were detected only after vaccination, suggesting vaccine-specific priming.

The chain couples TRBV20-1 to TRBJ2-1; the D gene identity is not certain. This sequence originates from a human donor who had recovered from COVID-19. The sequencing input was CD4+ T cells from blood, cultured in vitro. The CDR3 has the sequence CSAIGKNEQFF. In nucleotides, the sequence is TGCAGTGCTATAGGGAAGAATGAGCAGTTCTTC.